This record covers a single T cell receptor (beta chain). This entry is derived from a study of blood T cells in healthy people across ages. Trimming removed 4 bases from V and 8 bases from J; junction bases left unmatched: 5. The CDR3 spans 14 residues. Germline CDR1 reads DFQATT; CDR2 reads SNEGSKA (reference sequence). Using a J-beta primer mix together with a sample-barcoded 5' primer, a second PCR was run for about 6 to 12 cycles. TCRdb reprocessed the 5' RACE reads with MiXCR, giving one entry per CDR3 protein. The top ten clones hold roughly 8% of a sample with about 1,500,000 distinct CDR3 sequences, roughly 27% of them seen once.

Sequenced material: blood. This clonotype originated in a woman aged 25 to 39 in good health. The rearrangement links TRBV20-1 to TRBJ2-2; 12 bases agree with TRBD2. CDR3 coding DNA: TGCAGTGCTAAGACTAGCGGGAGAGGAGGGGAGCTGTTTTTT. This sequence encodes CSAKTSGRGGELFF.